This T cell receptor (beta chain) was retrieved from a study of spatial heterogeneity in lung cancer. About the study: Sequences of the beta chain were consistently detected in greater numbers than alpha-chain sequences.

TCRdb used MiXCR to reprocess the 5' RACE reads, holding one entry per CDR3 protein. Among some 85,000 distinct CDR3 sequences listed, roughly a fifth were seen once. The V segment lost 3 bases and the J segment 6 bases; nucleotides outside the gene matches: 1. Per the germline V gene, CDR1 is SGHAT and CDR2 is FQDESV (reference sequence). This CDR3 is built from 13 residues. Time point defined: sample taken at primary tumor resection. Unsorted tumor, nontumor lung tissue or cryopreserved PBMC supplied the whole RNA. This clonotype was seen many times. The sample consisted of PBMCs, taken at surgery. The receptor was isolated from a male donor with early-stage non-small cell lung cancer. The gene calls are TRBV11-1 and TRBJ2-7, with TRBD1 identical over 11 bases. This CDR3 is CASSFGTGGEQYF. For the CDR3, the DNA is TGTGCCAGCAGCTTCGGGACAGGGGGCGAGCAGTACTTC. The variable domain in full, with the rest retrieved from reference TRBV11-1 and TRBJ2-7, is EAEVAQSPRYKITEKSQAVAFWCDPISGHATLYWYRQILGQGPELLVQFQDESVVDDSQLPKDRFSAERLKGVDSTLKIQPAELGDSAMYLCASSFGTGGEQYFGPGTRLTVT.